The clone carrying this T cell receptor beta chain has a single count. What it recognizes is unknown. The primer mix had 60 Vbeta and 13 Jbeta primers. Sequenced by immunoSEQ multiplex PCR; TCRdb stores in-frame clones only, minus some. The sample has roughly 100,000 clones, about 80% seen once. In germline, CDR1 is MGHRA, CDR2 YSYEKL. This CDR3 is built from 17 residues. The J segment lost 4 bases and the V segment lost 4 bases, leaving 10 bases of the junction unmatched. This record belongs to a study of cytomegalovirus exposure and HLA in healthy donors. The study's findings and limits: On later analysis, the bulk of CMV-associated TCR beta chains appeared to be HLA-restricted.

The rearrangement links TRBV4-1 to TRBJ1-6; 7 nucleotides align to TRBD1. The sequencing sample was made of PBMCs. The sequence was obtained from a young woman in good health and CMV-seropositive. CDR3 in amino acids: CASSLGDRDSYNSPLHF. The CDR3 DNA reads as TGCGCCAGCAGCCTAGGAGACAGGGACTCTTATAATTCACCCCTCCACTTT.